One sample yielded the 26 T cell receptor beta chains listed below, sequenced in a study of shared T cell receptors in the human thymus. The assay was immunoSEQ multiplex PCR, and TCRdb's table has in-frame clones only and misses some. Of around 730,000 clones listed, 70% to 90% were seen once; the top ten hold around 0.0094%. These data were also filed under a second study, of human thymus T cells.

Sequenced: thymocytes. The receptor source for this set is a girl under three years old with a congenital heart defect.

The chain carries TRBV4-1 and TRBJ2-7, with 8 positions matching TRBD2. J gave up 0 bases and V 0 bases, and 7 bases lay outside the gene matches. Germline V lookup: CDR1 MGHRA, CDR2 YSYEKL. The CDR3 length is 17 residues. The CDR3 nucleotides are TGCGCCAGCAGCCAAGAAGGCGGGGGGCGCTACTCCTACGAGCAGTACTTC. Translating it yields CASSQEGGGRYSYEQYF.

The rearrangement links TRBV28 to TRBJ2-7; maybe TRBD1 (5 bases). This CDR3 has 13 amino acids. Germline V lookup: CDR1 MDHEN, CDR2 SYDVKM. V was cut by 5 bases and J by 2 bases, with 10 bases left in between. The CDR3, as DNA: TGTGCCAGCAGTATCAGGGTCACCTACGAGCAGTACTTC. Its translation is CASSIRVTYEQYF.

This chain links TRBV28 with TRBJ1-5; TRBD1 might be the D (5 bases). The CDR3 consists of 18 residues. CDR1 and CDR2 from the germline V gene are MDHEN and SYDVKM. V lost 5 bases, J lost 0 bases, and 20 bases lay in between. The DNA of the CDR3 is TGTGCCAGCAGTGTTATTTGGAAAACAGGTGTTAGCAATCAGCCCCAGCATTTT. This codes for CASSVIWKTGVSNQPQHF. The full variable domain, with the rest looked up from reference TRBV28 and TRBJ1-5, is DVKVTQSSRYLVKRTGEKVFLECVQDMDHENMFWYRQDPGLGLRLIYFSYDVKMKEKGDIPEGYSVSREKKERFSLILESASTNQTSMYLCASSVIWKTGVSNQPQHFGDGTRLSIL.

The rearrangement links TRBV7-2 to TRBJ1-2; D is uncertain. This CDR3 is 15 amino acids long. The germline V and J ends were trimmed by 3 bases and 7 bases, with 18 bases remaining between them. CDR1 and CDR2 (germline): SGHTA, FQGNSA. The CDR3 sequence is CASSLFGEDLSGYTF. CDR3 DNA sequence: TGTGCCAGCAGCTTGTTCGGGGAGGACCTCTCTGGCTACACCTTC.

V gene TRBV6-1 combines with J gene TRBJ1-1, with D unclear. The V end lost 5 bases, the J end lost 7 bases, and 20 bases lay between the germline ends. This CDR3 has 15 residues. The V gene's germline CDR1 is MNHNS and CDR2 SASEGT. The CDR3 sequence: CASSTARERFFEAFF. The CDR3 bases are TGTGCCAGCAGTACTGCGCGGGAAAGGTTTTTTGAAGCTTTCTTT.

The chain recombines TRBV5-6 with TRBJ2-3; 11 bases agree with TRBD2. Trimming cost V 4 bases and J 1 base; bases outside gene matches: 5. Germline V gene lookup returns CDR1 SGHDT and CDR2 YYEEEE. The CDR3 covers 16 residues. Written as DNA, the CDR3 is TGTGCCAGCAGCCCTACTAGCGGGGGCCGCACAGATACGCAGTATTTT. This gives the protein CASSPTSGGRTDTQYF.

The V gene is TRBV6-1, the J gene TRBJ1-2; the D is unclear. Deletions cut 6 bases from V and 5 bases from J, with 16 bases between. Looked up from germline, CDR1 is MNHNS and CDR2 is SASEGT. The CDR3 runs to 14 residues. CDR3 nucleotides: TGTGCCAGCAGCCAGACACGGTTCCGGTATGGCTACACCTTC. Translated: CASSQTRFRYGYTF.

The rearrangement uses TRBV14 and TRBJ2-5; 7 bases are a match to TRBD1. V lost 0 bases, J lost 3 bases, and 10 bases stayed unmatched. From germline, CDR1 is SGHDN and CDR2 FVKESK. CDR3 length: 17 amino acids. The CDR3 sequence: CASSQDIRRDSKETQYF. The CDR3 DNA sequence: TGTGCCAGCAGCCAAGATATACGCCGGGACAGTAAAGAGACCCAGTACTTC.

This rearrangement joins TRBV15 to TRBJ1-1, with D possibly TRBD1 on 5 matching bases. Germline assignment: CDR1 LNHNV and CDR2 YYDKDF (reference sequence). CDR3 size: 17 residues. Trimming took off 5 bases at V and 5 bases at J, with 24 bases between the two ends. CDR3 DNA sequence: TGTGCCACCAGCCGTATGAGCGGGGCCCCCCAAGGAACTGAAGCTTTCTTT. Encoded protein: CATSRMSGAPQGTEAFF.

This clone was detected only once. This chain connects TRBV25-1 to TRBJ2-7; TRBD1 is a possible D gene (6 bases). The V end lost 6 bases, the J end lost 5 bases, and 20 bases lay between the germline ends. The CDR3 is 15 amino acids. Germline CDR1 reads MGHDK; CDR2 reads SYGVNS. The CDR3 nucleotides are TGTGCCAGCAGCCTCCCTTCAGGGGTGCCCAACGAGCAGTACTTC. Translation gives CASSLPSGVPNEQYF.

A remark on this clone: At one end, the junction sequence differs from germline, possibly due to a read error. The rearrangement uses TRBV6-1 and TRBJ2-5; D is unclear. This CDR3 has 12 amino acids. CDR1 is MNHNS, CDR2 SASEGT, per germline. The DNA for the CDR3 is TGTGCCAGCAGTGAAGCGGCGGCAGCCCCTAACTTC. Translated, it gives CASSEAAAAPNF.

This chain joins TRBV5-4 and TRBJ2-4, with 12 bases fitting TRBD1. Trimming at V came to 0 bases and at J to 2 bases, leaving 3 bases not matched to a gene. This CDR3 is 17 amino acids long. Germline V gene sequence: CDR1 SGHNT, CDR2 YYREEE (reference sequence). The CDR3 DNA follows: TGTGCCAGCAGCTTGGGGGGACAGGGGGCAACCAAAAACATTCAGTACTTC. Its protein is CASSLGGQGATKNIQYF.

The CDR3, as DNA: TGTGCTAGTGGTTTGGTATTGGAGGGGCGCGAGAAATATGGCTACACCTTC. Translation gives CASGLVLEGREKYGYTF. This chain uses TRBV12-5 with TRBJ1-2; a weak D match, TRBD1 (5 bases). This CDR3 comprises 17 residues. CDR1 LGHNT and CDR2 FRNRAP come from the germline V gene. V lost 0 bases, J lost 5 bases, and 19 bases lay in between.

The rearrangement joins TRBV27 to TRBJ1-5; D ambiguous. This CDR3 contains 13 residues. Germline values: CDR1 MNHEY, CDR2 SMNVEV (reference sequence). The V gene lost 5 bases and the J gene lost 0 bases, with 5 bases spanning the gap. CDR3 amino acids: CASSQISNQPQHF. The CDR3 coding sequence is TGTGCCAGCAGTCAAATTAGCAATCAGCCCCAGCATTTT.

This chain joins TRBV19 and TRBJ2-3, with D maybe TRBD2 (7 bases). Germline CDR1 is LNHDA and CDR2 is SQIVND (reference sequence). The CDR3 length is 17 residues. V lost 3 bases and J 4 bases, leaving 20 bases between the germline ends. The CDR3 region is CASSIRTLRGGPDTQYF. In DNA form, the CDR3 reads TGTGCCAGTAGTATCCGAACTCTAAGGGGGGGACCAGATACGCAGTATTTT.

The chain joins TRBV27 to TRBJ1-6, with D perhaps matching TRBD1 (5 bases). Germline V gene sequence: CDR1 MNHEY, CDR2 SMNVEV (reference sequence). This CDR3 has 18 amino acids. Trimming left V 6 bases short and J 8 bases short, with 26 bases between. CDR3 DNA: TGTGCCAGCAGGCGGGGACCCACGGGGCTAACGACGGATTCACCCCTCCACTTT. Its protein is CASRRGPTGLTTDSPLHF.

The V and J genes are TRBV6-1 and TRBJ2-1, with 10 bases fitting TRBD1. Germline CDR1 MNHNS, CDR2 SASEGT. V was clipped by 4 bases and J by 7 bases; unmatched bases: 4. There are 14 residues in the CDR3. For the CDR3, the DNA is TGTGCCAGCAGTGCCCGGGACAGGGGAAATGAGCAGTTCTTC. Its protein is CASSARDRGNEQFF.

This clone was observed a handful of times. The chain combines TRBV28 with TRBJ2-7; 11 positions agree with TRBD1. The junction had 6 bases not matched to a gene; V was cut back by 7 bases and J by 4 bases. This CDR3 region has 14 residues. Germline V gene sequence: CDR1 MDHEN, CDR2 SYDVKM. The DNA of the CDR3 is TGTGCCAGCATTCGGACAGGGGGCATTTACGAGCAGTACTTC. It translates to CASIRTGGIYEQYF.

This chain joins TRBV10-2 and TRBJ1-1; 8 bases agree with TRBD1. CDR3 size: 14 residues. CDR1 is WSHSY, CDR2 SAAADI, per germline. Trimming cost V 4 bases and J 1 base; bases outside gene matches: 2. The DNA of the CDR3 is TGCGCCAGCAGTGTTCAGGGGGCGAACACTGAAGCTTTCTTT. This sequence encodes CASSVQGANTEAFF.

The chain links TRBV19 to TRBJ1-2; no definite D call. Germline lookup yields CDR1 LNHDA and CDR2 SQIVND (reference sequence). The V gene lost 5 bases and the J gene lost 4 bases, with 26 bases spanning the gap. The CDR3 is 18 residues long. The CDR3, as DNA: TGTGCCAGTAGTCGAACTCTCGAGACGGGGAGCCTATGCTATGGCTACACCTTC. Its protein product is CASSRTLETGSLCYGYTF.

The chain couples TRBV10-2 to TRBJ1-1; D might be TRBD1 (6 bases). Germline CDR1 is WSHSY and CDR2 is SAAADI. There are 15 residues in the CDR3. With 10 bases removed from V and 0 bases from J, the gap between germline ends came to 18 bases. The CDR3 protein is CATQLDSGMNTEAFF. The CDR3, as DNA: TGCGCCACCCAGTTGGACAGCGGGATGAACACTGAAGCTTTCTTT.

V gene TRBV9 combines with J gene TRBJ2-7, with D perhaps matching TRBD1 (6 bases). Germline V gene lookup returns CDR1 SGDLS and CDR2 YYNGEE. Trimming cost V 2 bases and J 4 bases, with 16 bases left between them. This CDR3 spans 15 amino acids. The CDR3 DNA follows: TGTGCCAGCAGCGTGAAGGGGGACCTCGCTTACGAGCAGTACTTC. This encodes CASSVKGDLAYEQYF.

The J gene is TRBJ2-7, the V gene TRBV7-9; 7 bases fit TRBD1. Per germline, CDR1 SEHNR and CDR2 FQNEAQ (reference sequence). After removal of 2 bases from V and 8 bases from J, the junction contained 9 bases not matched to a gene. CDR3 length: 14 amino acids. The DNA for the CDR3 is TGTGCCAGCAGCTTATGGGACAGCTTCACCAAGCAGTACTTC. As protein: CASSLWDSFTKQYF. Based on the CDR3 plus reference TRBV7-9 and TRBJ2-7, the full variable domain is DTGVSQNPRHKITKRGQNVTFRCDPISEHNRLYWYRQTLGQGPEFLTYFQNEAQLEKSRLLSDRFSAERPKGSFSTLEIQRTEQGDSAMYLCASSLWDSFTKQYFGPGTRLTVT.

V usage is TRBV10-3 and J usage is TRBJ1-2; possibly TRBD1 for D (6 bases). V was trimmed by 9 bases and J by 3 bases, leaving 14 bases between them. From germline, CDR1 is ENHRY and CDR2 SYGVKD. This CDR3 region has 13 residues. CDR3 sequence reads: CAIRRQDHYGYTF. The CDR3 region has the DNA TGTGCCATACGACGACAGGACCACTATGGCTACACCTTC.

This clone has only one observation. The CDR3 loop is CASSLRQKSRQGANNEQFF. The CDR3 DNA is TGTGCCAGCAGCTTAAGGCAAAAGTCCCGACAGGGGGCGAACAATGAGCAGTTCTTC. This chain links TRBV5-6 with TRBJ2-1; 10 bases match TRBD1. CDR3 length: 19 amino acids. Germline V gene lookup returns CDR1 SGHDT and CDR2 YYEEEE. V lost 2 bases to trimming and J lost 5 bases; unmatched junction nucleotides: 16.

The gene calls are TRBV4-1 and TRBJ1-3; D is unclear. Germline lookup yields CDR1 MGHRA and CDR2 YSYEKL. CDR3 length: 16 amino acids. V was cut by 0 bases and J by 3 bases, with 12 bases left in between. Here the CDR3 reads CASSQDLGVYGNTIYF. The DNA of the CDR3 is TGCGCCAGCAGCCAAGATCTGGGAGTATATGGAAACACCATATATTTT.